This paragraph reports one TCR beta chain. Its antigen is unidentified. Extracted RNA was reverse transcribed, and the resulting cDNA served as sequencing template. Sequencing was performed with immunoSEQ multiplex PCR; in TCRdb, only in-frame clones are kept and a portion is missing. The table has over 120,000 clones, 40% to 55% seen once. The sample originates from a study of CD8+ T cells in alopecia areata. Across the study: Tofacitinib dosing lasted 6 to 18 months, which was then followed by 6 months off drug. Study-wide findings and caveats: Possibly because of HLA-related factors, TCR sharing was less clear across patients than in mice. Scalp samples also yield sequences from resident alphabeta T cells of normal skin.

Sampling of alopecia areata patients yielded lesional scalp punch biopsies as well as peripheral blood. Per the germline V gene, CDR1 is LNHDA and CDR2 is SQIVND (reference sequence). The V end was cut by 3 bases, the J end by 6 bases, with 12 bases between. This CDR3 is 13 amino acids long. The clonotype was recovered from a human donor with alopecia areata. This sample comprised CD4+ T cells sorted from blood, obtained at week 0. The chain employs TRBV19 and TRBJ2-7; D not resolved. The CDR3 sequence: CASSMSLVTEQYF. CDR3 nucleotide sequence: TGTGCCAGTAGTATGAGCCTAGTCACCGAGCAGTACTTC.